This paragraph covers one T cell receptor beta chain sequence. The antigen remains unidentified. Noted treatment: oral pan-JAK inhibitor, 5-10 mg twice daily. The source of the sample is a study of CD8+ T cells in alopecia areata. Study results and caveats: Clonality in lesional scalp, especially alopecia totalis/universalis, exceeded that of normal scalp.

cDNA serving as the sequencing template came from extracted, reverse transcribed RNA. Clones were sequenced by immunoSEQ multiplex PCR, and TCRdb holds only the in-frame ones, with some missing. Altogether approximately 210,000 clones are present, roughly 60% being singletons, with the ten largest covering about 0.94%. This sequence originates from a human donor with alopecia areata. The sample in question was CD4+ T cells sorted from blood, obtained at week 24, from a patient treated with tofacitinib.

The CDR3 protein is CASSERTGVTYEQYF. The CDR3 nucleotides read TGTGCCAGCAGTGAGAGGACAGGGGTTACGTACGAGCAGTACTTC. This chain joins TRBV2 and TRBJ2-7; 9 nucleotides match TRBD1. V was clipped by 3 bases and J by 4 bases; unmatched bases: 7. CDR1 is SNHLY and CDR2 is FYNNEI in the germline V gene. CDR3 length equals 15 residues.